One sample yielded the 5 T cell receptor beta chains listed below, sequenced in a study of graft-versus-host responses after intestinal transplantation. The table came from immunoSEQ multiplex PCR; TCRdb's copy has only in-frame clones and leaves some out. Of fewer than 60,000 clones in the sample, approximately 84% were seen once. Antigens for these TCRs are unknown. The material was unstimulated CD4+ T cells sorted from spleen or lymph node cells, obtained before transplant. All receptors come from a human donor who was the organ donor for an intestinal transplant.

This clone has only one observation. The chain is built from TRBV5-1 and TRBJ2-5; perhaps TRBD1 as D (5 bases). CDR3 size: 14 residues. Germline V CDR1 and CDR2: SGHRS, YFSETQ. The ends were cut back, 2 bases at V and 5 bases at J, with 13 bases in the middle. In DNA, the CDR3 is TGCGCCAGCAGCTTCTTTGGGGCGCGGGAGACCCAGTACTTC. It is translated as CASSFFGARETQYF.

The rearrangement uses TRBV5-1 and TRBJ2-7; 8 bases are shared with TRBD1. V shed 3 bases, J shed 6 bases, and the junction held 11 bases outside the gene matches. This CDR3 is 15 amino acids long. CDR1 and CDR2 (germline): SGHRS, YFSETQ. The CDR3 sequence: CASSSDPQGASEQYF. In nucleotides, the CDR3 is TGCGCCAGCAGCTCCGACCCGCAGGGGGCGTCCGAGCAGTACTTC.

The V and J genes are TRBV4-1 and TRBJ2-3; D remains ambiguous. The length of the CDR3 is 16 residues. The V end was cut by 10 bases, the J end by 1 base, with 21 bases between. The V gene's germline CDR1 is MGHRA and CDR2 YSYEKL. CDR3 nucleotides: TGCGCCACCCAGCCAAGAATAGCACGCCGCACAGATACGCAGTATTTT. This translates into CATQPRIARRTDTQYF.

This clone was counted a single time. The chain combines TRBV7-8 with TRBJ2-7; D may match TRBD1 or TRBD2 (6 bases each). In germline, CDR1 is SGHVS, CDR2 FQNEAQ. The V end lost 1 base, the J end lost 3 bases, and 10 bases lay between the germline ends. The CDR3 contains 14 residues. The CDR3 protein is CASSLVGGGYEQYF. As DNA, the CDR3 is TGTGCCAGCAGCTTAGTAGGGGGAGGCTACGAGCAGTACTTC.

The chain recombines TRBV7-2 with TRBJ2-7; possible D gene TRBD2, 5 bases. V dropped 2 bases and J dropped 5 bases, with 16 bases sitting between them. The CDR3 consists of 15 residues. Germline CDR1 SGHTA, CDR2 FQGNSA. This chain's CDR3 is CASSLTLPAVHEQYF. CDR3 coding DNA: TGTGCCAGCAGCTTAACCCTTCCAGCGGTCCACGAGCAGTACTTC.